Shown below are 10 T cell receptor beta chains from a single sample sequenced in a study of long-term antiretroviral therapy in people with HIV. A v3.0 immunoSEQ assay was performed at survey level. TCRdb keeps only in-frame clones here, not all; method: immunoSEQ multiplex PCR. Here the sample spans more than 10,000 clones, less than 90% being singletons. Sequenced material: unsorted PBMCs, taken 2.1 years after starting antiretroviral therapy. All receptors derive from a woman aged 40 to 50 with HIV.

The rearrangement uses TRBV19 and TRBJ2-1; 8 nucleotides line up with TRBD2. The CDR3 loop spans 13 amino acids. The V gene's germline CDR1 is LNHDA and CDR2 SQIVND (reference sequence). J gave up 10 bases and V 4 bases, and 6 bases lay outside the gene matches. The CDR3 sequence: CASSNRTSWEQFF. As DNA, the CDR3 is TGTGCCAGTAGTAACAGGACTAGCTGGGAGCAGTTCTTC.

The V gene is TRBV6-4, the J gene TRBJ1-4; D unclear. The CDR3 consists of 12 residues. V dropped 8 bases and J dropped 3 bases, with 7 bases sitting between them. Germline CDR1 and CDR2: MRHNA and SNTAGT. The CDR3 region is CASFGANEKLFF. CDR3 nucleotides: TGTGCCAGCTTTGGGGCTAATGAAAAACTGTTTTTT.

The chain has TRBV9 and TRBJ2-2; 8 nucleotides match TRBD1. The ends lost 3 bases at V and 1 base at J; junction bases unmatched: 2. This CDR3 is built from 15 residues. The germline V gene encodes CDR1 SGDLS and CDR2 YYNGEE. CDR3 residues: CASSAQGGNTGELFF. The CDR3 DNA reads TGTGCCAGCAGCGCACAGGGGGGGAACACCGGGGAGCTGTTTTTT.

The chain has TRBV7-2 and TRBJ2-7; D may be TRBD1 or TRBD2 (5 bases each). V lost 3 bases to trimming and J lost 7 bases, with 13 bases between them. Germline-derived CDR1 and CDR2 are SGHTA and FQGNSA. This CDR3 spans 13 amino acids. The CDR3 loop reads CASSFGDRREQYF. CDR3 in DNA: TGTGCCAGCAGCTTTGGGGACCGGCGAGAGCAGTACTTC.

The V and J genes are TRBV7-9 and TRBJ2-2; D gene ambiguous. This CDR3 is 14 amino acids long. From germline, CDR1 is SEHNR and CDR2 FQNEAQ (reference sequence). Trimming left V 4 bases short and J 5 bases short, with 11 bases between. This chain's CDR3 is CASSSIKGTGELFF. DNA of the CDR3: TGTGCCAGCAGCTCCATAAAGGGTACCGGGGAGCTGTTTTTT.

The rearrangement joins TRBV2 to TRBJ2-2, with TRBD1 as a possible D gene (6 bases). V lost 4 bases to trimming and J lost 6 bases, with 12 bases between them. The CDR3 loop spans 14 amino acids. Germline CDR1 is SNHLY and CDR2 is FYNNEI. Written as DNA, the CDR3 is TGTGCCAGCAGTGTAGGGGGTAGCGCCGGGGAGCTGTTTTTT. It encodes CASSVGGSAGELFF.

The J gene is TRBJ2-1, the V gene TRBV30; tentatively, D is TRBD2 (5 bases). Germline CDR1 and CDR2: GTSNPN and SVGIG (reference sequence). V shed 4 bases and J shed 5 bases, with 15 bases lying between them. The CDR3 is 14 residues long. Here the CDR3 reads CAWTLMNGNNEQFF. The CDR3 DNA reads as TGTGCCTGGACCCTGATGAACGGGAACAATGAGCAGTTCTTC.

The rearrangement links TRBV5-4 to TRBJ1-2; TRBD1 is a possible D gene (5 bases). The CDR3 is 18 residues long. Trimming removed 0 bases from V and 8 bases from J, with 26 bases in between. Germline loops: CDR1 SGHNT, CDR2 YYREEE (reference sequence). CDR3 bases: TGTGCCAGCAGCTTGGGGTTGGGGCAGGGCGGGGGAGTGTCCGGCTACACCTTC. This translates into CASSLGLGQGGGVSGYTF.

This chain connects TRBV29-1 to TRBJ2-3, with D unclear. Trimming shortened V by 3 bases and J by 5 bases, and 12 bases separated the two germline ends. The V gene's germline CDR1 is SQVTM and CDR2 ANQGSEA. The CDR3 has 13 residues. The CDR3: CSVEVTSQDTQYF. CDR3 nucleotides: TGCAGCGTTGAGGTGACTTCTCAAGATACGCAGTATTTT.

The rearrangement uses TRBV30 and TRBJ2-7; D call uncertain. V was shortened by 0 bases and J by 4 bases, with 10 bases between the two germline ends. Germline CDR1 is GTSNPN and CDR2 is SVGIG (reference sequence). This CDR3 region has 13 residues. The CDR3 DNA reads TGTGCCTGGAGTGTCGGGTTTGGGTACGAGCAGTACTTC. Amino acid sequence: CAWSVGFGYEQYF.